The sequence of this T cell receptor (beta chain) was determined in a study of Graves' ophthalmopathy and Graves' hyperthyroidism. The study recruited hyperthyroidism patients aged 18 to 65 who were newly diagnosed, under 2 months' duration. Patients were left out if they had other autoimmune diseases, uncontrolled infections, pregnancy or lactation. Study-wide findings and caveats: Among expanded thyroid clonotypes above 0.001 frequency, most also occurred in blood. Stable hyperthyroidism and ophthalmopathy were told apart by a 13-signature model, which achieved 87.88% sensitivity and roughly 80% specificity.

The authors amplified TCR beta CDR3 regions, and they did so from RNA transcripts for repertoire sequencing. The workflow started with a first-round RT-PCR run with HTBI primers and then moved on to a second-round multiplex PCR. One entry per CDR3 protein, called by TCRdb with MiXCR from the multiplex PCR reads. The sample lists about 1.1 million distinct CDR3 sequences, around a third seen once, with around 10% in the top ten. The table lists this clonotype with many counts. Its target is unknown. Material for sequencing was peripheral blood or thyroid tissue (not recorded which). The receptor comes from an adult man with Graves' hyperthyroidism.

The CDR3 spells CASSVATGGRGEAFF. CDR3 in DNA: TGTGCCAGCAGCGTCGCGACAGGGGGTCGGGGCGAAGCTTTCTTT. This chain joins TRBV7-2 and TRBJ1-1, with 9 bases identical to TRBD1. Germline V CDR1 and CDR2: SGHTA, FQGNSA. With 5 bases clipped from V and 8 bases from J, the junction kept 12 bases outside the gene matches. This CDR3 is 15 amino acids long.